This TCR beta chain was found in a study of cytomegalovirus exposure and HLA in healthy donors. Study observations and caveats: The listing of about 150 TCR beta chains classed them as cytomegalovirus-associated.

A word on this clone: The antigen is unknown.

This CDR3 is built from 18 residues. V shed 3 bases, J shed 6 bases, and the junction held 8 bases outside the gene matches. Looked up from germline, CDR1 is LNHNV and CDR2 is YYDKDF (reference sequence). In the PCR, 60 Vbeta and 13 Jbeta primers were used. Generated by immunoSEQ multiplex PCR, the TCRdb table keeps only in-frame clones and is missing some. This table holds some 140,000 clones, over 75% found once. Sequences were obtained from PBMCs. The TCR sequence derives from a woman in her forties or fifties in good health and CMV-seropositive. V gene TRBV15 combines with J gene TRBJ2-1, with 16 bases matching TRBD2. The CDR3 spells CATSRGLAGGPGTNEQFF. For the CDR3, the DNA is TGTGCCACCAGCAGGGGACTAGCGGGGGGGCCGGGTACCAATGAGCAGTTCTTC.